This TCR beta chain was sequenced for a study of CXCR3-negative and CXCR3-positive naive CD8 T cells. Study-level findings and limits: CXCR3 expression partially decreased after cryopreservation; most assays used fresh PBMCs. Similar levels of surface CD5 were seen between naive subsets; TCR strength was inferred from TRB CDR3 properties.

Definition of naive CD8+ T cells rested on a CD45RO-CCR7+CD27+CD95- profile. UMI-labeled 5' RACE TRB cDNA libraries were prepared from the cells. TCRdb reprocessed the 5' RACE reads, keeping one entry per CDR3 protein, no DNA. The sample has over 70,000 distinct CDR3 sequences; the top ten hold over 1.5%. On this clonotype: Its cognate antigen is unknown.

The CDR3 length is 17 residues. The V gene's germline CDR1 is MNHNY and CDR2 SVGAGI (reference sequence). This sequence joins TRBV6-6 and TRBJ1-1; TCRdb designates TRBD1, a call that cannot be tested without DNA. The sequenced material came from naive CXCR3- CD8+ T cells from blood. Subset meaning: CD45RO-CCR7+CD27+CD95- naive CD8+ T cells lacking CXCR3 (TNR3-). This TCR was sampled from a human donor in good health. Some clones in this sample may be carry-over from other donors' samples. The CDR3 loop is CASSQDPRTAPNTEAFF.